The T cell receptor beta chain under discussion was sequenced for a study of control samples from healthy donors and cancer patients. This clone was counted a few times. The CDR3 contains 14 residues. Germline CDR1 is SGHRS and CDR2 is YFSETQ. V dropped 7 bases and J dropped 1 base, with 11 bases sitting between them. Sequencing used immunoSEQ multiplex PCR; TCRdb keeps in-frame clones, though not all of them. The sample shows approximately 97,000 clones, 92% of them seen only once. The TCR was taken from a human donor in good health. The donor label of this sample is uncertain. V gene TRBV5-1 combines with J gene TRBJ2-2; possible D gene TRBD2, 5 bases. Sample: blood. Written as DNA, the CDR3 is TGCGCCAGCGGAGCGGCCAAGAACACCGGGGAGCTGTTTTTT. It translates to CASGAAKNTGELFF.